What follows are 7 T cell receptor beta chains derived from one specimen sequenced in a study of blood T cell repertoires in COVID-19. Measured with immunoSEQ multiplex PCR; TCRdb has only the in-frame clones, and not every one. The sample consists of about 230,000 clones, 83% of them appearing once. Material: peripheral blood. These receptors all come from a woman aged 70-85 years with active or convalescent COVID-19.

The chain couples TRBV14 to TRBJ2-7, with TRBD2 matching 8 bases. Germline trimming cut 1 base from V and 7 bases from J; bases unmatched to any gene: 6. CDR1 SGHDN and CDR2 FVKESK come from the germline V gene. This CDR3 comprises 14 residues. The CDR3, as DNA: TGTGCCAGCAGCCAAGGACTAGCGTGGGGTGAGCAGTACTTC. Its protein product is CASSQGLAWGEQYF.

The CDR3, as DNA: TGTGCCAGCAGCTCGGACACGTCGTACACTGAAGCTTTCTTT. Translating gives CASSSDTSYTEAFF. This rearrangement joins TRBV7-8 to TRBJ1-1, with D perhaps TRBD1 (5 bases). The V end was cut by 4 bases, the J end by 3 bases, with 12 bases between. The germline gives CDR1 SGHVS, CDR2 FQNEAQ. This CDR3 has 14 amino acids.

Here the CDR3 reads CASSQLKTGGTKNIQYF. In nucleotides, the CDR3 is TGTGCCAGCAGCCAACTTAAGACAGGGGGAACCAAAAACATTCAGTACTTC. The chain has TRBV14 and TRBJ2-4; the match to TRBD1 covers 9 bases. The V gene's germline CDR1 is SGHDN and CDR2 FVKESK. The ends lost 2 bases at V and 2 bases at J; junction bases unmatched: 7. The CDR3 has 17 amino acids.

This rearrangement joins TRBV4-1 to TRBJ1-1, with D perhaps matching TRBD1 (5 bases). Trimming took off 1 base at V and 3 bases at J, with 21 bases between the two ends. The germline gives CDR1 MGHRA, CDR2 YSYEKL. CDR3 length: 18 amino acids. CDR3 sequence: CASSQVGLGVSWDTEAFF. CDR3 coding DNA: TGCGCCAGCAGCCAAGTTGGTTTAGGGGTATCATGGGACACTGAAGCTTTCTTT.

This sequence joins TRBV5-1 and TRBJ2-3, with D tentatively TRBD2 (5 bases). Trimming pared 2 bases from V and 4 bases from J, leaving 11 bases between. CDR3 length: 14 amino acids. Germline V gives CDR1 SGHRS, CDR2 YFSETQ. CDR3 amino acids: CASSFRGGSDTQYF. The CDR3 DNA reads as TGCGCCAGCAGCTTCCGGGGTGGGTCAGATACGCAGTATTTT.

This chain links TRBV19 with TRBJ2-1; possibly TRBD2 for D (6 bases). This CDR3 region has 16 residues. The V and J ends lost 5 bases and 2 bases respectively, with 16 bases between them. Germline assignment: CDR1 LNHDA and CDR2 SQIVND (reference sequence). The CDR3 region has the DNA TGTGCCAGTAGTCTGACCGGGACTTCGCCCTACAATGAGCAGTTCTTC. Encoded protein: CASSLTGTSPYNEQFF.

V gene TRBV28 combines with J gene TRBJ2-5, with 8 bases that match TRBD1. The CDR3 totals 15 residues. Germline-derived CDR1 and CDR2 are MDHEN and SYDVKM. V shed 5 bases, J shed 4 bases, and the junction held 9 bases outside the gene matches. The CDR3 loop is CASSGGQGFGETQYF. CDR3 nucleotide sequence: TGTGCCAGCAGTGGAGGACAGGGATTCGGAGAGACCCAGTACTTC.